This T cell receptor beta chain stems from a study of STAT5B mutations in CD4+ large granular lymphocyte leukemia. Broader study findings: Patient CD4-sorted repertoires stayed more clonal than healthy ones after leukemic-clone removal.

Trimming left V 4 bases short and J 7 bases short, with 8 bases between. Germline-derived CDR1 and CDR2 are MNHEY and SMNVEV (reference sequence). This CDR3 spans 11 amino acids. This clone was recorded a few times. The antigen is unknown. Some clones are missing from TCRdb's copy, which holds only in-frame ones; the method was immunoSEQ multiplex PCR. The sample contains several thousand clones, over 60% of which appear only once. The V and J genes are TRBV27 and TRBJ2-7; D gene unclear. This clonotype was sampled from a woman aged 55-75 years with CD4+ T-cell large granular lymphocyte leukemia. Sequencing was carried out using PBMCs. In DNA, the CDR3 is TGTGCCAGCAGTTCCCTTGGGGAGCAGTACTTC. This codes for CASSSLGEQYF.